This is a list of T cell receptor beta chains from one sample in a study of T cell responses to AZD1222 COVID-19 vaccine. TCRdb keeps only in-frame clones here, not all; method: immunoSEQ multiplex PCR. The data hold 150,000 to 200,000 clones, with around 94% observed a single time. The specimen was peripheral blood, collected on day 0 of AZD1222 vaccination. These receptors originate from an adult in good health. CDR3s include the opening cysteine and the closing phenylalanine or tryptophan. The D gene is left open where the match is weak. Where a row states a size, it is once, few, many or the class of an expanded clone; other rows omit it.

TRBJ1-2 | . | . | TRBV7-2 | TGTGCCAGCAGCTTTATTCAGGATGGCTACACCTTC | CASSFIQDGYTF
TRBJ2-5 | TRBD2 | . | TRBV7-6 | TGTGCCAGCAGCCCTAGGGGACTAGCGGGGGGAGCGTCCCAAGAGACCCAGTACTTC | CASSPRGLAGGASQETQYF
TRBJ1-1 | TRBD1 | . | TRBV18 | TGTGCCAGCTCACCAGGGCAGGGGGGGACTGAAGCTTTCTTT | CASSPGQGGTEAFF
TRBJ1-6 | TRBD1 | . | TRBV2 | TGTGCCAGCAGTGAACTCGGGACAGATAATTCACCCCTCCACTTT | CASSELGTDNSPLHF
TRBJ2-1 | . | once | TRBV3-1/TRBV3-2 | TGTGCCAGCAGTCCGGGAGGGGGCTATTACAATGAGCAGTTCTTC | CASSPGGGYYNEQFF
TRBJ1-2 | . | . | TRBV21-1 | TGTGCCAGCAAAAACGGCCCGAGACCGCGATCTATTAACTATGGCTACACCTTC | CASKNGPRPRSINYGYTF
TRBJ2-1 | . | . | TRBV30 | TGTGCCTGGAGTGTATCCTTAAGCGGGACAAACAATGAGCAGTTCTTC | CAWSVSLSGTNNEQFF
TRBJ1-5 | . | . | TRBV19 | TGTGCCAGTAGTACACGACCTCGACAGCTTCATCAGCCCCAGCATTTT | CASSTRPRQLHQPQHF
TRBJ2-7 | . | . | TRBV7-9 | TGTGCCAGCAGCTTCCAGGAAAGCTCCTACGAGCAGTACTTC | CASSFQESSYEQYF
TRBJ1-6 | TRBD1 | . | TRBV14 | TGTGCCAGCAGCCAACGGACAGGGAGAAATTCACCCCTCCACTTT | CASSQRTGRNSPLHF
TRBJ2-3 | . | . | TRBV6-5 | TGTGCCAGCAGTTGGACCTTAGGGGAAACGCAGTATTTT | CASSWTLGETQYF
TRBJ2-5 | TRBD1 | . | TRBV5-1 | TGCGCCAGCAGCAGAACAGGGGGCGCCGAGACCCAGTACTTC | CASSRTGGAETQYF
TRBJ2-7 | . | . | TRBV19 | TGTGCCAGTAGGGCTGATGGCTCCTACGAGCAGTACTTC | CASRADGSYEQYF
TRBJ2-7 | . | . | TRBV6-6 | TGTGCCAGCAGTTACCCCCCAGGTTATTACTACGAGCAGTACTTC | CASSYPPGYYYEQYF
TRBJ1-4 | . | . | TRBV19 | TGTGCCAGTAGTATATGGGCAGGGAGATTTGCTAATGAAAAACTGTTTTTT | CASSIWAGRFANEKLFF
TRBJ2-7 | TRBD1 | . | TRBV5-1 | TGCGCCAGCAGCTTGAGACAGGGTCTCGAGCAGTACTTC | CASSLRQGLEQYF
TRBJ1-3 | . | . | TRBV10-3 | TGTGCCATCGGGAACCAGGGCCTTGGAAACACCATATATTTT | CAIGNQGLGNTIYF
TRBJ2-5 | . | . | TRBV7-2 | TGTGCCAGCAGCTTCCAGGGTTCTAGAGAGACCCAGTACTTC | CASSFQGSRETQYF
TRBJ2-7 | . | . | TRBV6-5 | TGTGCCAGCATCAGGCCGAGGGAGCAGTACTTC | CASIRPREQYF
TRBJ2-1 | . | . | TRBV30 | TGTGCCTGGGAACCTCTAGCGTCCGTGCCGCAGTTCTTC | CAWEPLASVPQFF
TRBJ1-4 | TRBD1 | . | TRBV15 | TGTGCCACCGCACTGGGAGGACAGGGGTTTGAAAAACTGTTTTTT | CATALGGQGFEKLFF
TRBJ2-7 | TRBD1 | . | TRBV5-6 | TGTGCCAGCAGCTTACTGGGACAGGGGATTCCCGTCTACGAGCAGTACTTC | CASSLLGQGIPVYEQYF
TRBJ1-3 | TRBD1 | . | TRBV28 | TGTGCCAGCAGTTCTTTTCTGGGACAGTCCTCTGGAAACACCATATATTTT | CASSSFLGQSSGNTIYF
TRBJ2-3 | TRBD1 | . | TRBV7-9 | TGTGCCAGCAGATATCACCAGGGGGAAGATACGCAGTATTTT | CASRYHQGEDTQYF
TRBJ1-2 | . | . | TRBV19 | TGTGCCAGTAAGCGGACCGCGACCCAGAACTATGGCTACACCTTC | CASKRTATQNYGYTF
TRBJ1-1 | . | . | TRBV11-3 | TGTGCCAGCAGCTATTTGGGAGGGCCTTACCCAGAGCAGGCTTTCTTT | CASSYLGGPYPEQAFF
TRBJ2-5 | . | . | TRBV7-8 | TGTGCCAGCAGCTCCACAGGGATGGAAGAGACCCAGTACTTC | CASSSTGMEETQYF
TRBJ1-3 | . | . | TRBV12-3/TRBV12-4 | TGTGCCAGCAGTTTTTCGTCTGGAAACACCATATATTTT | CASSFSSGNTIYF
TRBJ2-2 | TRBD1 | . | TRBV13 | TGTGCCAGCAGCTTAGAAGGCAGGGGGCGAACCGGGGAGCTGTTTTTT | CASSLEGRGRTGELFF
TRBJ1-2 | . | . | TRBV18 | TGTGCCAGCTCACCACTGGTGGCAGGGGACTATGGCTACACCTTC | CASSPLVAGDYGYTF
TRBJ1-1 | . | . | TRBV2 | TGTGCCAGCAGTGAAGCAGGGCGACCAGCTTTCTTT | CASSEAGRPAFF
TRBJ2-6 | . | . | TRBV18 | TGTGCCAGCTCACCACGAGGGGCTGGGGCCAACGTCCTGACTTTC | CASSPRGAGANVLTF
TRBJ1-1 | TRBD1 | . | TRBV27 | TGTGCCAGCAGTCCCTGGGACAGGATTAACACTGAAGCTTTCTTT | CASSPWDRINTEAFF
TRBJ2-1 | . | . | TRBV6-1 | TGTGCCAGCAGTGAAGGCAGGGCAGGCTCCTACAATGAGCAGTTCTTC | CASSEGRAGSYNEQFF
TRBJ2-4 | TRBD1 | . | TRBV19 | TGTGCCAGTAGTGCAACGACAGGGGAGAGGAGCAAAAACATTCAGTACTTC | CASSATTGERSKNIQYF
TRBJ2-7 | TRBD1 | . | TRBV29-1 | TGCAGCGTTGCCCTTACAGGGGTTTCCTACGAGCAGTACTTC | CSVALTGVSYEQYF